This T cell receptor beta chain stems from a study of lung T cells in sarcoidosis with Löfgren's syndrome. This clonotype is medium-sized (0.01 to 0.1%) within its sample. The CDR3 sequence is 15 residues long. Germline V gene sequence: CDR1 MDHEN, CDR2 SYDVKM. Trimming removed 5 bases from V and 4 bases from J, with 17 bases in between. TCRdb ran MiXCR on the reads and lists one entry per CDR3 protein. The repertoire has more than 8,500 distinct CDR3 sequences, roughly 21% of them found once; the top ten carry roughly 25%. The source is a human donor with sarcoidosis (Löfgren's syndrome or another form), or a control subject (not recorded which). The chain links TRBV28 to TRBJ1-1; TRBD1 might be the D (6 bases). Sequencing was carried out using CD4+ T cells from bronchoalveolar lavage fluid. CDR3 DNA: TGTGCCAGCAGTCTGACCCCGCAGGGGACCACTGAAGCTTTCTTT. It yields the protein CASSLTPQGTTEAFF. The full variable domain, its missing parts supplied by reference TRBV28 and TRBJ1-1, is DVKVTQSSRYLVKRTGEKVFLECVQDMDHENMFWYRQDPGLGLRLIYFSYDVKMKEKGDIPEGYSVSREKKERFSLILESASTNQTSMYLCASSLTPQGTTEAFFGQGTRLTVV.